A single sample gave rise to the 28 T cell receptor beta chains below, sequenced in a study of T cell responses to AZD1222 COVID-19 vaccine. Using immunoSEQ multiplex PCR, the repertoire was profiled, and TCRdb retains in-frame clones only, with some absent. The sample gives 130,000 or so clones, 85% to 90% of which show up once; about 27% is in the top ten. The source was peripheral blood, collected on day 0 of AZD1222 vaccination. Receptor source: an adult in good health.

The rearrangement uses TRBV29-1 and TRBJ1-2; 7 bases match TRBD1. The CDR3 totals 14 residues. Germline V gene lookup returns CDR1 SQVTM and CDR2 ANQGSEA. V was pared by 4 bases and J by 2 bases, with 7 bases of the junction left unmatched. CDR3 region: CSVGPTGSNYGYTF. Here the CDR3 DNA reads TGCAGCGTTGGACCGACAGGGTCCAACTATGGCTACACCTTC.

The J gene is TRBJ1-1, the V gene TRBV5-1; D unresolved. There are 15 residues in the CDR3. Per germline, CDR1 SGHRS and CDR2 YFSETQ. V lost 2 bases to trimming and J lost 1 base, with 12 bases between them. The CDR3 bases are TGCGCCAGCAGCTTAGAAGGGCGCAAGAACACTGAAGCTTTCTTT. Translated, it gives CASSLEGRKNTEAFF. Looking up the rest from reference TRBV5-1 and TRBJ1-1 gives the full variable domain: KAGVTQTPRYLIKTRGQQVTLSCSPISGHRSVSWYQQTPGQGLQFLFEYFSETQRNKGNFPGRFSGRQFSNSRSEMNVSTLELGDSALYLCASSLEGRKNTEAFFGQGTRLTVV.

The chain is built from TRBV3-1 (or the pseudogene TRBV3-2) and TRBJ1-6; no clear D. V lost 4 bases to trimming and J lost 7 bases, with 11 bases between them. Looked up from germline, CDR1 is LGHDT and CDR2 is YNNKEL (reference sequence). CDR3 length: 14 amino acids. The chain's CDR3 is CASSPIWRNSPLHF. The DNA of the CDR3 is TGTGCCAGCAGCCCGATTTGGAGGAATTCACCCCTCCACTTT.

The rearrangement joins TRBV6-1 to TRBJ1-4; D gene uncertain. The CDR3 sequence is 15 residues long. V gave up 0 bases and J gave up 8 bases, with 13 bases separating them. CDR1 is MNHNS and CDR2 is SASEGT in the germline V gene. CDR3 sequence: CASSEAARVWEKLFF. The CDR3, as DNA: TGTGCCAGCAGTGAAGCTGCAAGGGTCTGGGAAAAACTGTTTTTT.

This clone was observed a few times. The V call is TRBV18, the J call TRBJ1-5; 7 bases align to TRBD1. The CDR3 consists of 15 residues. V lost 3 bases, J lost 1 base, and 3 bases stayed unmatched. CDR1 KGHSH and CDR2 LQKENI come from the germline V gene. CDR3 DNA: TGTGCCAGCTCACCGGACAGGACCAGCAATCAGCCCCAGCATTTT. It translates to CASSPDRTSNQPQHF.

The gene calls are TRBV10-3 and TRBJ2-5, with D perhaps matching TRBD1 (6 bases). CDR1 is ENHRY and CDR2 is SYGVKD in the germline V gene. V dropped 10 bases and J dropped 2 bases, with 14 bases sitting between them. This CDR3 is 13 amino acids long. CDR3 protein: CATAPGQQETQYF. As DNA, the CDR3 is TGTGCCACCGCGCCCGGACAGCAAGAGACCCAGTACTTC.

The chain joins TRBV25-1 to TRBJ1-1, with TRBD1 matching over 7 bases. Germline V gives CDR1 MGHDK, CDR2 SYGVNS. This CDR3 region has 13 residues. V shed 8 bases, J shed 2 bases, and the junction held 5 bases outside the gene matches. The CDR3 is CASRNRGNTEAFF. The CDR3 bases are TGTGCCAGCCGGAACAGGGGCAACACTGAAGCTTTCTTT.

The chain is built from TRBV18 and TRBJ2-5, with D perhaps matching TRBD1 or TRBD2 (5 bases each). V lost 2 bases and J lost 3, with 7 bases in between. CDR3 length equals 13 residues. CDR1 is KGHSH and CDR2 is LQKENI in the germline V gene. CDR3 loop: CASSPLGEETQYF. DNA of the CDR3: TGTGCCAGCTCACCATTGGGGGAAGAGACCCAGTACTTC.

The CDR3 bases are TGTGCCCTCTCTCGGGGGGCCGAAGAGACCCAGTACTTC. It encodes CALSRGAEETQYF. The chain joins TRBV18 to TRBJ2-5, with D maybe TRBD2 (7 bases). In germline, CDR1 is KGHSH, CDR2 LQKENI. The CDR3 covers 13 residues. Trimming removed 11 bases at V and 3 bases at J, with 16 bases between.

The chain links TRBV27 to TRBJ1-5, with D uncertain. V was shortened by 3 bases and J by 8 bases, with 14 bases between the two germline ends. The CDR3 is 14 amino acids. From germline, CDR1 is MNHEY and CDR2 SMNVEV (reference sequence). The DNA of the CDR3 is TGTGCCAGCAGTTTTAAGGTGGGTCTGAAGCCCCAGCATTTT. Translated, it gives CASSFKVGLKPQHF.

The V call is TRBV27, the J call TRBJ1-1; D is uncertain. This CDR3 comprises 16 residues. The V end was cut by 6 bases, the J end by 1 base, with 18 bases between. Germline values: CDR1 MNHEY, CDR2 SMNVEV (reference sequence). CDR3 sequence: CASSQTSPRGNTEAFF. CDR3 bases: TGTGCCAGCAGCCAAACGTCCCCCCGGGGGAACACTGAAGCTTTCTTT.

This chain connects TRBV5-6 to TRBJ1-2; D possibly corresponds to TRBD1 (5 bases). The V and J ends lost 3 bases and 4 bases respectively, with 10 bases between them. There are 13 residues in the CDR3. Germline V CDR1 and CDR2: SGHDT, YYEEEE. The CDR3 sequence is CASSSSGAYGYTF. CDR3 in DNA: TGTGCCAGCAGCTCCAGTGGGGCCTATGGCTACACCTTC.

The J gene is TRBJ1-5, the V gene TRBV19, with TRBD1 matching over 7 bases. CDR3 size: 14 residues. J was trimmed by 5 bases and V by 5 bases; bases with no gene match: 6. The germline V gene has CDR1 LNHDA and CDR2 SQIVND (reference sequence). CDR3 sequence (DNA): TGTGCCAGTAGTGCGACAGGGATGTATCAGCCCCAGCATTTT. This sequence encodes CASSATGMYQPQHF.

The chain recombines TRBV6-5 with TRBJ1-4, with a tentative D call TRBD1 (5 bases). The germline V gene has CDR1 MNHEY and CDR2 SVGAGI. Trimming took off 5 bases at V and 2 bases at J, with 12 bases between the two ends. The CDR3 has 15 amino acids. The CDR3 loop reads CASSPRTQTNEKLFF. The CDR3 coding sequence is TGTGCCAGCAGTCCCCGGACACAGACTAATGAAAAACTGTTTTTT.

The chain joins TRBV19 to TRBJ1-5; the match to TRBD1 covers 7 bases. Germline V gene lookup returns CDR1 LNHDA and CDR2 SQIVND (reference sequence). This CDR3 comprises 17 residues. The trim removed 6 bases at V and 3 bases at J, leaving 14 bases unmatched. Here the CDR3 DNA reads TGTGCCAGTAGCCCCCCGTGGGGAGGGGGCGTCAATCAGCCCCAGCATTTT. It is translated as CASSPPWGGGVNQPQHF.

The V and J genes are TRBV6-6 and TRBJ2-1, with D unclear. Trimming cost V 8 bases and J 10 bases, with 12 bases left between them. Germline V CDR1 and CDR2: MNHNY, SVGAGI (reference sequence). CDR3 length: 11 residues. CDR3 protein: CASRRATEQFF. The DNA for the CDR3 is TGTGCCAGCCGTCGGGCGACCGAGCAGTTCTTC.

The chain uses TRBV9 and TRBJ1-5; TRBD1 matches 9 bases. CDR1 is SGDLS and CDR2 is YYNGEE in the germline V gene. With V trimmed by 1 base and J by 16 bases, 0 bases remained unmatched. CDR3 length equals 10 residues. As DNA, the CDR3 is TGTGCCAGCAGCGTAACAGGGGGCCATTTT. It specifies CASSVTGGHF.

The chain is built from TRBV19 and TRBJ1-2; D is ambiguous. CDR1 is LNHDA, CDR2 SQIVND, per germline (reference sequence). Trimming stripped 1 base from V and 7 bases from J, with 16 bases between. The CDR3 runs to 15 residues. Written as DNA, the CDR3 is TGTGCCAGTAGTATAGGCCAAACAACTATCGGTGGCTACACCTTC. It is translated as CASSIGQTTIGGYTF.

This chain connects TRBV6-6 to TRBJ2-1; D not certain. The CDR3 has 12 amino acids. Trimming cost V 2 bases and J 4 bases, with 3 bases left between them. Per the germline V gene, CDR1 is MNHNY and CDR2 is SVGAGI (reference sequence). CDR3 sequence reads: CASSYRYNEQFF. The CDR3 nucleotides read TGTGCCAGCAGTTACAGGTACAATGAGCAGTTCTTC.

The chain employs TRBV7-2 and TRBJ2-2, with 10 nucleotides matching TRBD2. Germline V gene sequence: CDR1 SGHTA, CDR2 FQGNSA. This CDR3 is 17 amino acids long. V was pared by 1 base and J by 1 base, with 3 bases of the junction left unmatched. The CDR3 DNA reads TGTGCCAGCAGCTTAGTTCTAGCGGGGGTGAACACCGGGGAGCTGTTTTTT. Translated, it gives CASSLVLAGVNTGELFF.

J is TRBJ2-1 and V is TRBV5-1; D possibly corresponds to TRBD2 (6 bases). Trimming took off 7 bases at V and 8 bases at J, with 19 bases between the two ends. The CDR3 runs to 14 residues. The germline gives CDR1 SGHRS, CDR2 YFSETQ. The chain's CDR3 is CASSTPQEGHEQFF. The CDR3 DNA follows: TGCGCCAGCTCAACCCCCCAGGAGGGCCATGAGCAGTTCTTC.

The chain is built from TRBV4-3 and TRBJ1-1; the D gene is possibly TRBD1 (5 bases). CDR1 LGHNA and CDR2 YSLEER come from the germline V gene. This CDR3 is 15 amino acids long. Trimming left V 5 bases short and J 8 bases short, with 21 bases between. The CDR3 region is CASSKNPGGSTEAFF. CDR3 coding DNA: TGCGCCAGCAGCAAAAATCCGGGGGGTTCCACGGAAGCTTTCTTT.

This chain joins TRBV7-2 and TRBJ2-6, with 7 nucleotides matching TRBD1. V was pared by 5 bases and J by 0 bases, with 10 bases of the junction left unmatched. The CDR3 sequence is 18 residues long. The germline gives CDR1 SGHTA, CDR2 FQGNSA. CDR3 sequence: CASSRRQGIYSGANVLTF. Here the CDR3 DNA reads TGTGCCAGCAGCCGGCGACAGGGAATCTACTCTGGGGCCAACGTCCTGACTTTC. Using reference TRBV7-2 and TRBJ2-6 for the parts outside the CDR3, the full variable domain is GAGVSQSPSNKVTEKGKDVELRCDPISGHTALYWYRQSLGQGLEFLIYFQGNSAPDKSGLPSDRFSAERTGGSVSTLTIQRTQQEDSAVYLCASSRRQGIYSGANVLTFGAGSRLTVL.

This chain links TRBV5-1 with TRBJ1-1; D remains ambiguous. This CDR3 spans 15 amino acids. CDR1 is SGHRS, CDR2 YFSETQ, per germline. The V gene lost 4 bases and the J gene lost 3 bases, with 16 bases spanning the gap. The CDR3 sequence: CASSPMASGDTEAFF. CDR3 coding DNA: TGCGCCAGCAGCCCAATGGCCTCTGGGGACACTGAAGCTTTCTTT.

The gene calls are TRBV19 and TRBJ2-7, with TRBD2 matching 9 bases. The ends lost 6 bases at V and 7 bases at J; junction bases unmatched: 13. There are 15 residues in the CDR3. Germline loops: CDR1 LNHDA, CDR2 SQIVND (reference sequence). The CDR3 DNA follows: TGTGCCAGTAGCCTAGGGGGGCTAGCGGGACGGGAGCAGTACTTC. Protein product: CASSLGGLAGREQYF.

This chain connects TRBV25-1 to TRBJ2-3; no clear D gene. Trimming stripped 1 base from V and 6 bases from J, with 5 bases between. The germline CDR1 and CDR2 sequences are MGHDK and SYGVNS. The CDR3 is 12 residues long. The CDR3 DNA is TGTGCCAGCAGTGAATCTTGGGATACGCAGTATTTT. It yields the protein CASSESWDTQYF.

This chain uses TRBV5-4 with TRBJ2-3; no reliable D call. The CDR3 has 15 residues. The V gene lost 0 bases and the J gene lost 1 base, with 9 bases spanning the gap. Per germline, CDR1 SGHNT and CDR2 YYREEE (reference sequence). The DNA for the CDR3 is TGTGCCAGCAGCTTGGGTCTTTGGGGCACAGATACGCAGTATTTT. Protein sequence: CASSLGLWGTDTQYF. The full variable domain, rest sourced from reference TRBV5-4 and TRBJ2-3, is ETGVTQSPTHLIKTRGQQVTLRCSSQSGHNTVSWYQQALGQGPQFIFQYYREEENGRGNFPPRFSGLQFPNYSSELNVNALELDDSALYLCASSLGLWGTDTQYFGPGTRLTVL.

The V call is TRBV7-2, the J call TRBJ1-2; weak D call: TRBD1 (5 bases). Germline CDR1 SGHTA, CDR2 FQGNSA. Trimming took 5 bases from V and 2 from J, leaving 12 bases between them. The CDR3 covers 14 residues. In nucleotides, the CDR3 is TGTGCCAGCAGCCAGGGACTTCTAAACTATGGCTACACCTTC. This encodes CASSQGLLNYGYTF.